This TCR beta chain originates from a study of yellow fever vaccine responses in identical twins. Germline V gene lookup returns CDR1 SNHLY and CDR2 FYNNEI. Trimming removed 5 bases from V and 3 bases from J, with 6 bases in between. The CDR3 totals 12 residues. TCRdb reanalysed the RT-PCR reads using MiXCR and keeps one entry per CDR3 protein. The profile shows some 2,000 distinct CDR3 sequences, around 87% of them singletons. On this clonotype itself: The antigen is not known.

General study points: The authors reported partly convergent, partly personalized vaccine responses in identical twins.

This TCR derives from a woman aged 18 to 35 who received the yellow fever vaccine. J is TRBJ2-3 and V is TRBV2; no clear D. The sample was T cells from blood (PBMCs), unsorted or a sorted subset (not recorded which), taken before or after yellow fever vaccination (not recorded which). The CDR3 loop is CASSLETDTQYF. The CDR3 coding sequence is TGTGCCAGCAGTCTAGAGACAGATACGCAGTATTTT.